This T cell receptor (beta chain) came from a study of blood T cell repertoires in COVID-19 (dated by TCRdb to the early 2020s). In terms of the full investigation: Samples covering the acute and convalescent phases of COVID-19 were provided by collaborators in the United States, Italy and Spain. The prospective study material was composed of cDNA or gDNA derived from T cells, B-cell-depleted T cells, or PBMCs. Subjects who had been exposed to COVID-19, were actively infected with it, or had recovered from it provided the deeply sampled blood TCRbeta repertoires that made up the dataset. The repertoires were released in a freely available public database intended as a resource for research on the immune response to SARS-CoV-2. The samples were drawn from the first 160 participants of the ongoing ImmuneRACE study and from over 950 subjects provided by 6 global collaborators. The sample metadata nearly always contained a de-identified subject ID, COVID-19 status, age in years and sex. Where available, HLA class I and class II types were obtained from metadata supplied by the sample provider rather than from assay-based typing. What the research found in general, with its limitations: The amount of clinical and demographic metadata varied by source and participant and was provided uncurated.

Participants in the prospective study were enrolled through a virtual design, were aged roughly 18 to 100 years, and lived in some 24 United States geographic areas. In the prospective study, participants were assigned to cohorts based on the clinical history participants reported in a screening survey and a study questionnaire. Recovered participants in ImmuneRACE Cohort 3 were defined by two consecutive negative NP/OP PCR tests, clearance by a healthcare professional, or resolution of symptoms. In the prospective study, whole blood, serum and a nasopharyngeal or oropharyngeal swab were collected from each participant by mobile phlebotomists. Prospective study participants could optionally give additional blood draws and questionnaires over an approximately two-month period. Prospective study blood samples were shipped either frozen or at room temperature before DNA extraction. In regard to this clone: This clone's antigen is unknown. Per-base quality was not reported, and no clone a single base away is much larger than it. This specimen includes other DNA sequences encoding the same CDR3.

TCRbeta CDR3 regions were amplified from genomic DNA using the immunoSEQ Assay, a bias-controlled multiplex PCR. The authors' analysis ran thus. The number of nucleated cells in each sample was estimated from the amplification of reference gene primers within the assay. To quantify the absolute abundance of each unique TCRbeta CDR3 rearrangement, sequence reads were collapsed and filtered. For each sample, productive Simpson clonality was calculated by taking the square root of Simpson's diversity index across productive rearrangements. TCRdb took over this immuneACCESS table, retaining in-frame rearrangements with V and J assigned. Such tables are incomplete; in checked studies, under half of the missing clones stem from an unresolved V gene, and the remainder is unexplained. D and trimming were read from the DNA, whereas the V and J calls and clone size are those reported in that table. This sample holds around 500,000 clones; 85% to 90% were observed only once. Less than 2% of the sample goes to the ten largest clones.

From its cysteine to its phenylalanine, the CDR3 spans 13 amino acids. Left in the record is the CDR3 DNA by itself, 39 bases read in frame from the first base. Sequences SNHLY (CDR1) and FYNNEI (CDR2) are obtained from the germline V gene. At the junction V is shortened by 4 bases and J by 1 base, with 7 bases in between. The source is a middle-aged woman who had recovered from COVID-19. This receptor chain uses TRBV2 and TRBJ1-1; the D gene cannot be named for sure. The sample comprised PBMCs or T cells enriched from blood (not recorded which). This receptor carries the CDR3 CASSGPGNTEAFF. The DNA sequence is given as TGTGCCAGCAGTGGTCCGGGGAACACTGAAGCTTTCTTT. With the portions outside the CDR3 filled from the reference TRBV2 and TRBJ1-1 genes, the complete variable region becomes EPEVTQTPSHQVTQMGQEVILRCVPISNHLYFYWYRQILGQKVEFLVSFYNNEISEKSEIFDDQFSVERPDGSNFTLKIRSTKLEDSAMYFCASSGPGNTEAFFGQGTRLTVV.